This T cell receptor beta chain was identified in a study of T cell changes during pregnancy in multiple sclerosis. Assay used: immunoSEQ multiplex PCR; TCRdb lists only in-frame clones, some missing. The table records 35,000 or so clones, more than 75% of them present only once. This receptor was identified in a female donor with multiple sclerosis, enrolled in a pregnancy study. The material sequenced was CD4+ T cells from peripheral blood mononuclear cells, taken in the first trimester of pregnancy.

For the CDR3, the DNA is TGTGCCAGTAGTATCAGGGGAGACACTGAAGCTTTCTTT. It is translated as CASSIRGDTEAFF. The gene calls are TRBV19 and TRBJ1-1; weak D call: TRBD1 (6 bases). With 3 bases removed from V and 3 bases from J, the gap between germline ends came to 8 bases. In germline, CDR1 is LNHDA, CDR2 SQIVND (reference sequence). This CDR3 comprises 13 residues.